These T cell receptor beta chains were read from a single sample in a study of shared clonotypes between healthy human individuals. Repertoires were generated with immunoSEQ multiplex PCR, while TCRdb's copy carries only in-frame clones and drops some. The table has around 1.9 million clones, around 93% seen once. The sequencing sample was made of naive CD8+ T cells from PBMCs. The origin of the receptors is a man younger than 35 in good health. Some clones in this sample may be carry-over from other donors' samples. CDR3s include the opening cysteine and the closing phenylalanine or tryptophan. D genes are given only for firm matches. Size is stated for part of the rows, as once, few or many counts, or as a class when the clone is expanded.

>TRBV27|.|.|TRBJ2-7
CASSFSATYEQYF
TGTGCCAGCAGTTTTTCAGCTACCTACGAGCAGTACTTC
>TRBV6-5|.|.|TRBJ2-5
CASTPGGLPQETQYF
TGTGCCAGCACCCCCGGGGGGCTACCCCAAGAGACCCAGTACTTC
>TRBV11-2|.|TRBD1|TRBJ2-5
CASSLGSGGRETQYF
TGTGCCAGCAGCTTAGGGTCAGGGGGACGGGAGACCCAGTACTTC
>TRBV9|.|TRBD2|TRBJ2-5
CASSVYGLAGEETQYF
TGTGCCAGCAGCGTATACGGCCTAGCGGGGGAAGAGACCCAGTACTTC
>TRBV6-6|.|.|TRBJ2-7
CASSSRESSLEQYF
TGTGCCAGCAGTTCGAGGGAGTCGAGTCTCGAGCAGTACTTC
>TRBV7-9|.|.|TRBJ2-7
CASSLEQGEQYF
TGTGCCAGCAGCTTAGAGCAGGGCGAGCAGTACTTC
>TRBV7-8|.|.|TRBJ2-6
CASSLTTVGANVLTF
TGTGCCAGCAGCTTAACGACAGTTGGGGCCAACGTCCTGACTTTC
>TRBV6-5|.|.|TRBJ2-7
CASSWLTDPYEQYF
TGTGCCAGCAGTTGGTTGACCGATCCCTACGAGCAGTACTTC
>TRBV13|.|.|TRBJ1-4
CASSLRGEEKLFF
TGTGCCAGCAGCTTACGGGGGGAAGAAAAACTGTTTTTT
>TRBV30|.|.|TRBJ1-1
CAWNRTVPEAFF
TGTGCCTGGAACCGGACCGTGCCTGAAGCTTTCTTT
>TRBV5-6|.|TRBD1|TRBJ2-7
CASSLLTGGSTYEQYF
TGTGCCAGCAGCTTGTTGACAGGGGGTTCTACCTACGAGCAGTACTTC
>TRBV28|.|.|TRBJ1-5
CASSSSGVRNQPQHF
TGTGCCAGCAGCTCATCAGGGGTTCGCAATCAGCCCCAGCATTTT
>TRBV11-3|.|TRBD1|TRBJ2-1
CASSARDREVNEQFF
TGTGCCAGCAGCGCAAGGGACAGGGAGGTCAATGAGCAGTTCTTC
>TRBV19|.|TRBD1|TRBJ1-1
CASSEGTAEAFF
TGTGCCAGTAGTGAGGGGACAGCTGAAGCTTTCTTT
>TRBV7-6|.|TRBD1|TRBJ1-5
CASSLVGQGAGNQPQHF
TGTGCCAGCAGCTTAGTGGGACAGGGGGCTGGCAATCAGCCCCAGCATTTT
>TRBV27|.|TRBD1|TRBJ2-3
CASSLSWAGGSTDTQYF
TGTGCCAGCAGTTTAAGTTGGGCAGGGGGTAGCACAGATACGCAGTATTTT
>TRBV15|once|TRBD1|TRBJ2-7
CATRQGYEQYF
TGTGCCACCCGACAGGGTTACGAGCAGTACTTC
>TRBV27|few|.|TRBJ2-7
CASAAGPTYEQYF
TGTGCCAGCGCTGCAGGGCCTACCTACGAGCAGTACTTC
>TRBV2|.|TRBD2|TRBJ2-1
CASSENPGLADYNEQFF
TGTGCCAGCAGTGAAAATCCCGGACTAGCGGACTACAATGAGCAGTTCTTC
>TRBV13|.|.|TRBJ1-1
CASSSTEEGSLNTEAFF
TGTGCCAGCAGCTCTACCGAGGAGGGCTCCCTGAACACTGAAGCTTTCTTT